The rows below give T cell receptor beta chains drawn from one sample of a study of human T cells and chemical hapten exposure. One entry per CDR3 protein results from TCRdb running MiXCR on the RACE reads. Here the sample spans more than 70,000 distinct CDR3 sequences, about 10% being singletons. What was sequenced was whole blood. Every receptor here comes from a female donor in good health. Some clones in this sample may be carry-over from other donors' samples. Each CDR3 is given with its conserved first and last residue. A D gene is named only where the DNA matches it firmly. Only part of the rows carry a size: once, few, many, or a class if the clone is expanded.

DNA: TGTGCCAGCAGCAGGGACACAGAGACCCAGTACTTC
CDR3: CASSRDTETQYF
V: TRBV5-5
J: TRBJ2-5
size: .
D: .

DNA: TGTGCCAGCCTCACGACAGGCACAGATACGCAGTATTTT
CDR3: CASLTTGTDTQYF
V: TRBV21-1
J: TRBJ2-3
size: few
D: .

DNA: TGTGCCAGCAGCTTAGGGCAGCAACTCCCCTACGAGCAGTACTTC
CDR3: CASSLGQQLPYEQYF
V: TRBV7-2
J: TRBJ2-7
size: few
D: .

DNA: TGTGCCAGCAGTTTCACCCGGACAGGGTCCCAAAACATTCAGTACTTC
CDR3: CASSFTRTGSQNIQYF
V: TRBV28
J: TRBJ2-4
size: .
D: TRBD1

DNA: TGTGCCAGCAGCGGACGGCAGGAGGAGACCCAGTACTTC
CDR3: CASSGRQEETQYF
V: TRBV9
J: TRBJ2-5
size: .
D: .

DNA: TGTGCCACGCTCGGGGGGCGTAGCGAGCAGTACTTC
CDR3: CATLGGRSEQYF
V: TRBV28
J: TRBJ2-7
size: .
D: .

DNA: TGTGCCATCAGGGGGACAGGGGGCGAAGTTCAGCAGTACTTC
CDR3: CAIRGTGGEVQQYF
V: TRBV10-3
J: TRBJ2-7
size: many
D: TRBD1

DNA: TGTGCCAGCAGTGAAGGTCCAGCGGTAAGCACAGATACGCAGTATTTT
CDR3: CASSEGPAVSTDTQYF
V: TRBV6-1
J: TRBJ2-3
size: many
D: .

DNA: TGTGCCAGCAGCTCAAGATGGGACGGGTCGCAGTATTTT
CDR3: CASSSRWDGSQYF
V: TRBV11-3
J: TRBJ2-3
size: many
D: .

DNA: TGCAGTGCTAGAGATGGGGACCGCTTATACTCTGGAAACACCATATATTTT
CDR3: CSARDGDRLYSGNTIYF
V: TRBV20-1
J: TRBJ1-3
size: few
D: .

DNA: TGTGCCAGCAGCTTGCTCCAGGTGGTGGGATCCAATCAGCCCCAGCATTTT
CDR3: CASSLLQVVGSNQPQHF
V: TRBV7-8
J: TRBJ1-5
size: .
D: .

DNA: TGTGCCAGCAGCCGCGCACACCCTCCTACAGGAGTGAACACTGAAGCTTTCTTT
CDR3: CASSRAHPPTGVNTEAFF
V: TRBV3-1
J: TRBJ1-1
size: few
D: .

DNA: TGTGCCAGCAGTTACGCCGGGAGAGGCCTCTACGAGCAGTACTTC
CDR3: CASSYAGRGLYEQYF
V: TRBV6-2/TRBV6-3
J: TRBJ2-7
size: few
D: .

DNA: TGTGCCAGCAGTTCTATCAGGGAGGACTATGGCTACACCTTC
CDR3: CASSSIREDYGYTF
V: TRBV28
J: TRBJ1-2
size: many
D: .

DNA: TGTGCCAGCAGCCCTCATAGCGGCGGGAGCTCCTACGAGCAGTACTTC
CDR3: CASSPHSGGSSYEQYF
V: TRBV7-2
J: TRBJ2-7
size: many
D: TRBD2

DNA: TGTGCCAGCAGTCGGGTCATTGGGGTCGAGACCCAGTACTTC
CDR3: CASSRVIGVETQYF
V: TRBV6-6
J: TRBJ2-5
size: few
D: .

DNA: TGTGCCAGCAGCTTAGCAGGGACAGGCCCAGATACGCAGTATTTT
CDR3: CASSLAGTGPDTQYF
V: TRBV7-2
J: TRBJ2-3
size: .
D: TRBD1

DNA: TGTGCCAGCAGTTTAAATATTGAAGCTTTCTTT
CDR3: CASSLNIEAFF
V: TRBV28
J: TRBJ1-1
size: .
D: .

DNA: TGCGCCAGCAGCCAAGGGGGAGTAGCGGGAGTGGTGACAGATACGCAGTATTTT
CDR3: CASSQGGVAGVVTDTQYF
V: TRBV4-3
J: TRBJ2-3
size: .
D: TRBD2

DNA: TGTGCCAGCAGCCCGACAGGGGGCTCGAGCAATCAGCCCCAGCATTTT
CDR3: CASSPTGGSSNQPQHF
V: TRBV7-8
J: TRBJ1-5
size: many
D: TRBD1

DNA: TGTGCCAGCAAAACCGGGACTAGCGGGAGGAGAGAGTACTTC
CDR3: CASKTGTSGRREYF
V: TRBV2
J: TRBJ2-7
size: many
D: TRBD2

DNA: TGTGCCACGAGGGGACCGTTATTAGCCATTCAGTACTTC
CDR3: CATRGPLLAIQYF
V: TRBV6-5
J: TRBJ2-4
size: few
D: .

DNA: TGCAGCGTTCGGACTAGCGGCTACACAGATACGCAGTATTTT
CDR3: CSVRTSGYTDTQYF
V: TRBV29-1
J: TRBJ2-3
size: many
D: TRBD2

DNA: TGTGCCAGCAGCTTAGGGCCTAGCGGATTTTCAGATACGCAGTATTTT
CDR3: CASSLGPSGFSDTQYF
V: TRBV7-9
J: TRBJ2-3
size: .
D: TRBD2

DNA: TGTGCCAGCAGTAGTCTAAACTACAATGAGCAGTTCTTC
CDR3: CASSSLNYNEQFF
V: TRBV12-3/TRBV12-4
J: TRBJ2-1
size: many
D: .

DNA: TGTGCCATCAGTGAGGACGACACCAACACCGGGGAGCTGTTTTTT
CDR3: CAISEDDTNTGELFF
V: TRBV10-3
J: TRBJ2-2
size: .
D: .

DNA: TGTGCCAGCAAGGAGCCCGGGGCATCCTACGAGCAGTACTTC
CDR3: CASKEPGASYEQYF
V: TRBV25-1
J: TRBJ2-7
size: .
D: .

DNA: TGTGCCAGTAGCAACCCGCAGCCGCCGTCCTACGAGCAGTACTTC
CDR3: CASSNPQPPSYEQYF
V: TRBV19
J: TRBJ2-7
size: many
D: .

DNA: TGCAGCGTTGATGCGGGGGTCGGGACTGAAGCTTTCTTT
CDR3: CSVDAGVGTEAFF
V: TRBV29-1
J: TRBJ1-1
size: few
D: .

DNA: TGTGCCAGCAGCCAAGGTCACGGACAGGGGATTGGGACTGAAGCTTTCTTT
CDR3: CASSQGHGQGIGTEAFF
V: TRBV3-1
J: TRBJ1-1
size: few
D: TRBD1

DNA: TGTGCCAGCAGTCCGGACTCCGGGGGGGGTGAGCAGTTCTTC
CDR3: CASSPDSGGGEQFF
V: TRBV6-5
J: TRBJ2-1
size: many
D: TRBD2

DNA: TGTGCCACCAGAGCTACAGGGGCCGGGGAGCTGTTTTTT
CDR3: CATRATGAGELFF
V: TRBV15
J: TRBJ2-2
size: .
D: TRBD1

DNA: TGTGCCATCAGTGAGCCGACCGCTGGTCAGTGGTACTCCGGGGACTATGGCTACACCTTC
CDR3: CAISEPTAGQWYSGDYGYTF
V: TRBV10-3
J: TRBJ1-2
size: few
D: .

DNA: TGTGCCAGCATGGACTACCCACCGGATACGCAGTATTTT
CDR3: CASMDYPPDTQYF
V: TRBV2
J: TRBJ2-3
size: many
D: .

DNA: TGTGCCAGTAGTATTCAGGGAAGGGACACTGAAGCTTTCTTT
CDR3: CASSIQGRDTEAFF
V: TRBV19
J: TRBJ1-1
size: few
D: .

DNA: TGTGCCAGCAGCTTAGTAGCGGGAGGGGTCACAGATACGCAGTATTTT
CDR3: CASSLVAGGVTDTQYF
V: TRBV7-6
J: TRBJ2-3
size: .
D: TRBD2

DNA: TGTGCCAGCAGTTTAGGGGCCGGGAATTCACCCCTCCACTTT
CDR3: CASSLGAGNSPLHF
V: TRBV27
J: TRBJ1-6
size: few
D: .

DNA: TGTGCCAGCAGTAAGGGCCCCGGGGGTGCAGAGACCCAGTACTTC
CDR3: CASSKGPGGAETQYF
V: TRBV9
J: TRBJ2-5
size: .
D: .

DNA: TGTGCCAGCAGTTTAGGTCCTCCGGGATCCTACGAGCAGTACTTC
CDR3: CASSLGPPGSYEQYF
V: TRBV12-3/TRBV12-4
J: TRBJ2-7
size: .
D: .

DNA: TGTGCCAGCCGGGGTCTAGCTTTCAATGAGCAGTTCTTC
CDR3: CASRGLAFNEQFF
V: TRBV2
J: TRBJ2-1
size: many
D: .

DNA: TGTGCCAGCAGCCAACACAGGACACCCACTAATGAAAAACTGTTTTTT
CDR3: CASSQHRTPTNEKLFF
V: TRBV4-2
J: TRBJ1-4
size: few
D: .

DNA: TGCAGTGCTAGAGTTCCGTTAATTAGTCAAGAGACCCAGTACTTC
CDR3: CSARVPLISQETQYF
V: TRBV20-1
J: TRBJ2-5
size: few
D: .

DNA: TGTGCCAGCAGCCCTCCCGGGACGGTCACAGATACGCAGTATTTT
CDR3: CASSPPGTVTDTQYF
V: TRBV11-2
J: TRBJ2-3
size: many
D: .

DNA: TGTGCCAGCAAGCTGGGGGCCGGGGAGCTGTTTTTT
CDR3: CASKLGAGELFF
V: TRBV7-9
J: TRBJ2-2
size: many
D: .